The 17 T cell receptor beta chains listed next were all sequenced from one sample in a study of cytomegalovirus exposure and HLA in healthy donors. PCR involved 60 Vbeta and 13 Jbeta primers. Here immunoSEQ multiplex PCR was the method, and the copy in TCRdb shows in-frame clones only, minus some. The sample carries more than 85,000 clones, around three quarters recorded once. Sequenced: PBMCs. These receptors came from a female donor in good health and CMV-seropositive.

This clone has more than one count but fewer than ten. The V call is TRBV11-2, the J call TRBJ1-4; a possible D gene is TRBD1 (6 bases). V shed 5 bases and J shed 4 bases, with 14 bases lying between them. Germline V gene sequence: CDR1 SGHAT, CDR2 FQNNGV. CDR3 length: 15 residues. CDR3 in DNA: TGTGCCAGCAGCCCACCGGGACACTATAATGAAAAACTGTTTTTT. It encodes CASSPPGHYNEKLFF.

V gene TRBV19 combines with J gene TRBJ2-7; 8 positions agree with TRBD1. The J segment lost 1 base and the V segment lost 10 bases, leaving 6 bases of the junction unmatched. Looked up from germline, CDR1 is LNHDA and CDR2 is SQIVND (reference sequence). The CDR3 sequence is 13 residues long. The CDR3 is CATGGQESYEQYF. The CDR3 bases are TGTGCCACCGGGGGACAGGAGTCCTACGAGCAGTACTTC. The full variable domain, with the rest looked up from reference TRBV19 and TRBJ2-7, is DGGITQSPKYLFRKEGQNVTLSCEQNLNHDAMYWYRQDPGQGLRLIYYSQIVNDFQKGDIAEGYSVSREKKESFPLTVTSAQKNPTAFYLCATGGQESYEQYFGPGTRLTVT.

This chain links TRBV10-2 with TRBJ1-2; 7 bases fit TRBD1. The CDR3 has 14 residues. Germline lookup yields CDR1 WSHSY and CDR2 SAAADI. V shed 8 bases and J 4 bases; nucleotides not matched to a gene: 10. CDR3 DNA: TGCGCCAGCCCACGTCCAAAGGGGGCCTATGGCTACACCTTC. Amino acid sequence: CASPRPKGAYGYTF.

The chain uses TRBV10-3 and TRBJ2-1; D is uncertain. Between the trimmed V and J ends, which lost 6 bases and 9 bases, there was a span of 12 bases. The length of the CDR3 is 12 residues. CDR1 and CDR2 (germline): ENHRY, SYGVKD. The CDR3 region has the DNA TGTGCCATCAGCCCCGGTCGGAGTGAGCAGTTCTTC. Its translation is CAISPGRSEQFF.

This clone was seen a handful of times. The chain joins TRBV19 to TRBJ2-1; TRBD1 matches 9 bases. Germline loops: CDR1 LNHDA, CDR2 SQIVND (reference sequence). The CDR3 has 13 amino acids. The ends lost 5 bases at V and 7 bases at J; junction bases unmatched: 3. CDR3 bases: TGTGCCAGTAGTTTGACAGGGGGGAATGAGCAGTTCTTC. Translating it yields CASSLTGGNEQFF.

J is TRBJ1-1 and V is TRBV28; TRBD1 might be the D (6 bases). The CDR3 is made up of 11 amino acids. Trimming cost V 6 bases and J 6 bases, with 8 bases left between them. Germline CDR1 and CDR2: MDHEN and SYDVKM. The CDR3 DNA sequence: TGTGCCAGCAGAGGACAGCCTGAAGCTTTCTTT. Residues: CASRGQPEAFF.

The chain links TRBV7-8 to TRBJ1-1; no definite D call. The CDR3 consists of 14 residues. The germline gives CDR1 SGHVS, CDR2 FQNEAQ. V dropped 5 bases and J dropped 3 bases, with 13 bases sitting between them. The CDR3 nucleotides are TGTGCCAGCAGCCGTCGAGCCCGCGACACTGAAGCTTTCTTT. Residues: CASSRRARDTEAFF.

The V and J genes are TRBV19 and TRBJ1-1, with TRBD1 as a possible D gene (5 bases). From germline, CDR1 is LNHDA and CDR2 SQIVND (reference sequence). V lost 5 bases and J 4 bases, leaving 14 bases between the germline ends. The CDR3 consists of 14 residues. CDR3 residues: CASSPQVLGTEAFF. The CDR3 nucleotides read TGTGCCAGTAGTCCACAGGTCCTGGGCACTGAAGCTTTCTTT.

J is TRBJ1-2 and V is TRBV4-2, with 8 bases matching TRBD1. The junction had 11 bases not matched to a gene; V was cut back by 3 bases and J by 8 bases. The CDR3 has 15 amino acids. CDR1 and CDR2 from the germline V gene are LGHNA and YNFKEQ. CDR3 sequence reads: CASSHPDRVTKGYTF. The CDR3 nucleotides read TGTGCCAGCAGCCACCCGGACAGGGTGACTAAAGGCTACACCTTC.

The table lists this clone with a count of one. J is TRBJ2-2 and V is TRBV29-1; 10 bases line up with TRBD2. V was clipped by 1 base and J by 4 bases; unmatched bases: 15. The germline V gene has CDR1 SQVTM and CDR2 ANQGSEA. The CDR3 contains 19 residues. CDR3 residues: CSVEGEKGSGGYGTGELFF. The DNA of the CDR3 is TGCAGCGTTGAAGGAGAGAAGGGTAGCGGGGGGTATGGCACCGGGGAGCTGTTTTTT.

This clone was counted between two and nine times. V usage is TRBV11-2 and J usage is TRBJ1-4; D ambiguous. Per germline, CDR1 SGHAT and CDR2 FQNNGV. V gave up 3 bases and J gave up 6 bases, with 2 bases separating them. This CDR3 has 11 residues. This CDR3 is CASSFDEKLFF. Here the CDR3 DNA reads TGTGCCAGCAGCTTCGATGAAAAACTGTTTTTT.

V usage is TRBV11-2 and J usage is TRBJ1-1; TRBD1 might be the D (6 bases). The CDR3 covers 15 residues. Trimming cost V 4 bases and J 0 bases, with 12 bases left between them. Germline CDR1 is SGHAT and CDR2 is FQNNGV. The CDR3 is CASSSLGAMNTEAFF. As DNA, the CDR3 is TGTGCCAGCAGCTCACTGGGGGCCATGAACACTGAAGCTTTCTTT.

The chain uses TRBV5-5 and TRBJ2-1; 8 nucleotides match TRBD2. The V and J ends lost 3 bases and 2 bases, in that order; junction bases with no gene match: 10. This CDR3 comprises 17 residues. The germline CDR1 and CDR2 sequences are SGHKS and YYEKEE (reference sequence). The CDR3 protein is CASSWGLVVVPYNEQFF. In DNA, the CDR3 is TGTGCCAGCAGCTGGGGACTAGTGGTTGTCCCCTACAATGAGCAGTTCTTC.

On this clone: The junction departs from germline at one end; a sequencing error may be responsible. The chain couples TRBV7-9 to TRBJ1-1, with D possibly TRBD1 on 5 matching bases. The CDR3 is 13 amino acids. Germline V gene sequence: CDR1 SEHNR, CDR2 FQNEAQ (reference sequence). This CDR3 reads CSSSSDRNTEAFF. For the CDR3, the DNA is TGTTCCAGCAGTTCCGACAGGAACACTGAAGCTTTCTTT.

The chain uses TRBV18 and TRBJ2-5, with a possible D match to TRBD2 (7 bases). V was clipped by 3 bases and J by 0 bases, with 17 bases between them. Germline CDR1 is KGHSH and CDR2 is LQKENI. The CDR3 totals 17 residues. The DNA for the CDR3 is TGTGCCAGCTCACCGCTGGGGGCTAGCGGTTACCAAGAGACCCAGTACTTC. Translated, it gives CASSPLGASGYQETQYF.

This clone was counted only a few times. At one of its ends the junction is not consistent with the germline gene, which may arise from a read error. This rearrangement joins TRBV7-9 to TRBJ2-1; possible D gene TRBD1, 6 bases. The CDR3 totals 15 residues. From germline, CDR1 is SEHNR and CDR2 FQNEAQ (reference sequence). CDR3 protein: CASSPRDNSYIEQFF. The DNA for the CDR3 is TGTGCCAGCAGCCCCCGGGACAACTCCTACATTGAGCAGTTCTTC.

This clone was observed once. A junction end diverges from the germline sequence, so it may reflect a read error. The gene calls are TRBV7-9 and TRBJ1-2; 7 bases align to TRBD1. This CDR3 region has 15 residues. Germline loops: CDR1 SEHNR, CDR2 FQNEAQ (reference sequence). Here the CDR3 DNA reads TGTTCCAGCAGCTTACCCGGGACAGTAACCTATGGCTACACCTTC. This codes for CSSSLPGTVTYGYTF.